Listed below are T cell receptor beta chains from one sample, sequenced in a study of T cell responses to AZD1222 COVID-19 vaccine. Using immunoSEQ multiplex PCR, the repertoire was profiled, and TCRdb retains in-frame clones only, with some absent. The sample has roughly 29,000 clones, over 85% seen once. The sample was peripheral blood, taken on day 0 of AZD1222 vaccination. These receptors came from an adult in good health. Both conserved end residues are part of each CDR3. The D gene is left open where the match is weak. Rows may omit the clone size; those that give it use once, few, many or a size class.

TRBJ1-2 | TRBV30 | - | - | TGTGCCTGGAGTCCCGGGGATGGGGGGCTTCGCTATGGCTACACCTTC | CAWSPGDGGLRYGYTF
TRBJ1-1 | TRBV7-9 | - | - | TGTGCCAGCAGCCCAATGGGGGGGGAAGCTTTCTTT | CASSPMGGEAFF
TRBJ2-2 | TRBV4-2 | - | TRBD1 | TGTGCCAGCAGCTACCTGGACAGGGAGGCCGGGGAGCTGTTTTTT | CASSYLDREAGELFF
TRBJ2-7 | TRBV27 | - | - | TGTGCCAGCAGCCAGACAGAGTTCTACGAGCAGTACTTC | CASSQTEFYEQYF
TRBJ2-1 | TRBV11-2 | - | TRBD1 | TGTGCCAGCAGCACCGGGACAGCGAATGAGCAGTTCTTC | CASSTGTANEQFF
TRBJ2-3 | TRBV29-1 | - | TRBD2 | TGCAGCGTTGCCAACGGGGGGGAAACAGATACGCAGTATTTT | CSVANGGETDTQYF
TRBJ2-1 | TRBV7-9 | - | - | TGTGCCAGCAGCTTAACGCAGGGCTCCTACAATGAGCAGTTCTTC | CASSLTQGSYNEQFF
TRBJ1-1 | TRBV27 | - | - | TGTGCCAGCAGTTTGCGGGGCCTCGTGACTGAAGCTTTCTTT | CASSLRGLVTEAFF
TRBJ2-1 | TRBV11-2 | - | - | TGTGCCAGCAGCTTAGAAGGCAGTGAGCAGTTCTTC | CASSLEGSEQFF
TRBJ1-4 | TRBV27 | - | TRBD1 | TGTGCCAGCAGTTGGGGTCCCGGGACAGGGGGCTGGAATGAAAAACTGTTTTTT | CASSWGPGTGGWNEKLFF
TRBJ2-7 | TRBV7-9 | - | TRBD1 | TGTGCCAGCAGCTTAAACGACAGGGCCATCTACGAGCAGTACTTC | CASSLNDRAIYEQYF
TRBJ1-1 | TRBV7-9 | - | - | TGTGCCAGCAGCTACCCTCTACAGGGCGGGGACACTGAAGCTTTCTTT | CASSYPLQGGDTEAFF
TRBJ1-5 | TRBV15 | - | - | TGTGCCACCAGCAAAGGCGGACACGGACAGCCCCAGCATTTT | CATSKGGHGQPQHF
TRBJ2-5 | TRBV5-6 | - | - | TGTGCCAGCAGCATCCAAGAGACCCAGTACTTC | CASSIQETQYF
TRBJ2-5 | TRBV11-2 | - | - | TGTGCCAGCAGACGGCAGCGTGCGAACGAGGGAGAGACCCAGTACTTC | CASRRQRANEGETQYF
TRBJ2-7 | TRBV29-1 | - | - | TGCAGCGTTGGACCTTTCGGTCCATCTTACGAGCAGTACTTC | CSVGPFGPSYEQYF
TRBJ2-7 | TRBV11-2 | once | - | TGTGCCAGCAGCTTAGGGGGCAGCTCCTACGAGCAGTACTTC | CASSLGGSSYEQYF
TRBJ2-7 | TRBV4-2 | - | - | TGTGCCAGCAGCCAAGAACCCCACTACGAGCAGTACTTC | CASSQEPHYEQYF
TRBJ2-2 | TRBV6-4 | once | - | TGTGCCAGCAGTGATCCACGGAGGGGTAACGGGGAGCTGTTTTTT | CASSDPRRGNGELFF
TRBJ2-7 | TRBV6-2/TRBV6-3 | - | TRBD2 | TGTGCCAGCAGTCCCTTGGGGACTAGCGGGGGGCGCTTGTACGAGCAGTACTTC | CASSPLGTSGGRLYEQYF
TRBJ2-5 | TRBV3-1/TRBV3-2 | once | - | TGTGCCAGCAGCCAAGTGGAGACCCAGTACTTC | CASSQVETQYF
TRBJ1-4 | TRBV7-9 | - | - | TGTGCCAGCAGCTCCGACGGACGTAATGAAAAACTGTTTTTT | CASSSDGRNEKLFF
TRBJ1-2 | TRBV5-5 | - | TRBD1 | TGTGCCAGCAGCTTAGGGCAGGGGGGAAGCTATGGCTACACCTTC | CASSLGQGGSYGYTF
TRBJ2-3 | TRBV10-1 | - | TRBD1 | TGCGCCAGCAGTGTCGACAGGGTAGATACGCAGTATTTT | CASSVDRVDTQYF
TRBJ1-5 | TRBV18 | - | - | TGTGCCAGCTCCAGGGGAGCTGATCAGCCCCAGCATTTT | CASSRGADQPQHF
TRBJ2-1 | TRBV30 | few | TRBD2 | TGTGCCTGGAGTGTGGTAGCGGGAGGATACAATGAGCAGTTCTTC | CAWSVVAGGYNEQFF
TRBJ2-1 | TRBV24-1 | once | TRBD2 | TGTGCCACCAGTGACCCCGGGACTAGCGGGAGGAGCTCCTACAATGAGCAGTTCTTC | CATSDPGTSGRSSYNEQFF
TRBJ2-1 | TRBV4-1 | - | TRBD2 | TGCGCCAGCAGCCAAGAGCCGGGGCTAGCGGTGGGGATCTCCTACAATGAGCAGTTCTTC | CASSQEPGLAVGISYNEQFF
TRBJ2-3 | TRBV30 | - | - | TGTGCCTGGACAGGGAGCACAGATACGCAGTATTTT | CAWTGSTDTQYF